Listed below are T cell receptor beta chains from one sample, sequenced in a study of blood T cell repertoires in COVID-19. Libraries were prepared by immunoSEQ multiplex PCR; TCRdb keeps only in-frame clonotypes and omits some of them. Of 200,000 to 250,000 clones detected, 83% appear once; the ten largest clones hold roughly 1.3%. The source material was peripheral blood. All receptors derive from a young woman with COVID-19, enrolled during active disease. CDR3s include the opening cysteine and the closing phenylalanine or tryptophan. D genes are given only for firm matches. Expanded clones get a size class; other rows say once, few or many, or leave the size out.

>TRBV7-2|-|-|TRBJ2-3
TGTGCCAGCAGCCTGCGAGAGGCCCGTAGCACAGATACGCAGTATTTT
CASSLREARSTDTQYF
>TRBV18|-|-|TRBJ1-1
TGTGCCAGCTCAGCCCTTGGAGGGACTGAAGCTTTCTTT
CASSALGGTEAFF
>TRBV5-3|-|TRBD1|TRBJ2-4
TGTGCCAGAAGCTTGGGACAGGGGGGAGACATTCAGTACTTC
CARSLGQGGDIQYF
>TRBV12-3/TRBV12-4|-|-|TRBJ1-2
TGTGCCAGCGGCGGGAACTATGGCTACACCTTC
CASGGNYGYTF
>TRBV7-2|-|TRBD2|TRBJ2-7
TGTGCCAGCAGCCTCAGGGGACTAGCGGGAGGTTCCTCCTACGAGCAGTACTTC
CASSLRGLAGGSSYEQYF
>TRBV11-2|few|-|TRBJ2-7
TGTGCCAGCAGCTTAGGTCACGGTGACTCCTACGAGCAGTACTTC
CASSLGHGDSYEQYF
>TRBV19|-|-|TRBJ1-2
TGTGCCAGTAGTAGGGGGCCCCCCCTCTTAAACTATGGCTACACCTTC
CASSRGPPLLNYGYTF
>TRBV11-2|few|TRBD1|TRBJ1-1
TGTGCCAGCAGTGACAGGGACCTTAACACTGAAGCTTTCTTT
CASSDRDLNTEAFF
>TRBV3-1/TRBV3-2|-|TRBD1|TRBJ1-5
TGTGCCAGCAGCCAAGATCCATCAGGTCAGGGGGGAATTTTGGGCAATCAGCCCCAGCATTTT
CASSQDPSGQGGILGNQPQHF
>TRBV7-2|-|-|TRBJ2-7
TGTGCCAGCAGAGGAGCGCTATCCTACGAGCAGTACTTC
CASRGALSYEQYF
>TRBV19|-|TRBD1|TRBJ2-5
TGTGCCAGTAGGAAACAGGGGGCTGGAGAGACCCAGTACTTC
CASRKQGAGETQYF
>TRBV7-9|-|TRBD1|TRBJ2-7
TGTGCCAGCAGCGCCGGGACAGGGGGCGCGTCCTACGAGCAGTACTTC
CASSAGTGGASYEQYF
>TRBV5-1|-|TRBD1|TRBJ2-3
TGCGCCAGCAGCTTGAAAGGCCAGGGGGTGACAGATACGCAGTATTTT
CASSLKGQGVTDTQYF
>TRBV2|-|TRBD1|TRBJ1-5
TGTGCCAGCAATGACAGGGTCGGCAATCAGCCCCAGCATTTT
CASNDRVGNQPQHF
>TRBV30|-|TRBD2|TRBJ2-1
TGTGCCTGGAGTGTCCGCGGGAGGGTCCGGCATGAGCAGTTCTTC
CAWSVRGRVRHEQFF
>TRBV7-8|-|-|TRBJ2-2
TGTGCCAGCAGCACCCGGGTCGGGGAGCTGTTTTTT
CASSTRVGELFF
>TRBV7-9|-|-|TRBJ1-2
TGTGCCAGCAGCTTACCCTCCCAGGGCGACTATGGCTACACCTTC
CASSLPSQGDYGYTF
>TRBV18|-|-|TRBJ1-1
TGTGCCAGCTCACCTGACATAGACACTGAAGCTTTCTTT
CASSPDIDTEAFF
>TRBV18|many|-|TRBJ2-1
TGTGCCAGCTCACCTTTGGCAGGGATCAATGAGCAGTTCTTC
CASSPLAGINEQFF
>TRBV24-1|-|TRBD2|TRBJ2-3
TGTGCCACCGGAGTCCTGGCGGGGGGCACAGATACGCAGTATTTT
CATGVLAGGTDTQYF
>TRBV3-1/TRBV3-2|-|-|TRBJ1-5
TGTGCCAGCAGCCAAGTTGGGGCTCAGCCCCAGCATTTT
CASSQVGAQPQHF
>TRBV11-2|few|-|TRBJ2-3
TGTGCCAGCAGCTTAGGGGCGAGGGCCGCAGATACGCAGTATTTT
CASSLGARAADTQYF
>TRBV4-1|-|-|TRBJ1-4
TGCGCCAGCAGCCAAGTGGAGGGTTTCGGTGAAAAACTGTTTTTT
CASSQVEGFGEKLFF
>TRBV5-1|once|TRBD1|TRBJ2-7
TGCGCCAGCATCACTCCCGGGACAGGGGCATCGGGTCCCTCCTACGAGCAGTACTTC
CASITPGTGASGPSYEQYF
>TRBV6-6|-|-|TRBJ2-6
TGTGCCAGCAGTTACGCTGCAGGGGCTGGGGCCAACGTCCTGACTTTC
CASSYAAGAGANVLTF
>TRBV9|-|-|TRBJ2-1
TGTGCCAGCAGCGTAGGGCTAGATGTGAGTTCCTACAATGAGCAGTTCTTC
CASSVGLDVSSYNEQFF
>TRBV7-6|-|-|TRBJ2-1
TGTGCCAGCAGCCACCATACAGGGACCCTCCACAATGAGCAGTTCTTC
CASSHHTGTLHNEQFF
>TRBV7-9|-|TRBD1|TRBJ2-7
TGTGCCAGCAGCGGACCCGGGACAGGGGACACTAGCTCCTACGAGCAGTACTTC
CASSGPGTGDTSSYEQYF